These 4 T cell receptor beta chains share one sample of origin, sequenced in a study of blood T cell repertoires in COVID-19 (dated by TCRdb to about 2020). Library preparation used the immunoSEQ multiplex PCR assay. TCRdb stores this immuneACCESS table with in-frame sequences only. Part of the clones is absent; in the studies checked, under half of the shortfall reflects unresolved V genes, and no reason is known for the rest. The sample table contains 200,000 to 250,000 clones; only one count was recorded for nearly 90% of them. Clones ranked in the top ten supply under 14% of the sample. Material for sequencing was PBMCs or T cells enriched from blood (not recorded which). These receptors all come from a man aged 25-45 years who had recovered from COVID-19.

About this clone itself: Other DNA variants within this sample encode the same CDR3. The chain employs TRBV7-9 and TRBJ1-5; no clear D gene. Trimming cost V 1 base and J 7 bases, with 5 bases left between them. The CDR3 consists of 12 residues. Germline-derived CDR1 and CDR2 are SEHNR and FQNEAQ (reference sequence). The CDR3 loop reads CASSLDIQPQHF. CDR3 DNA sequence: TGTGCCAGCAGCTTAGACATCCAGCCCCAGCATTTT.

The CDR3 protein is CASSFFRGGGEQYF. The CDR3 DNA sequence: TGTGCCAGCAGCTTCTTCAGGGGTGGGGGAGAGCAGTACTTC. V is TRBV7-9 and J is TRBJ2-7, with D perhaps TRBD1 (6 bases). V was cut by 3 bases and J by 7 bases, with 16 bases left in between. The CDR3 covers 14 residues. The germline V gene encodes CDR1 SEHNR and CDR2 FQNEAQ (reference sequence). Looking up the rest from reference TRBV7-9 and TRBJ2-7 gives the full variable domain: DTGVSQNPRHKITKRGQNVTFRCDPISEHNRLYWYRQTLGQGPEFLTYFQNEAQLEKSRLLSDRFSAERPKGSFSTLEIQRTEQGDSAMYLCASSFFRGGGEQYFGPGTRLTVT.

This chain connects TRBV7-8 to TRBJ1-5; tentatively, D is TRBD1 (6 bases). The germline V gene has CDR1 SGHVS and CDR2 FQNEAQ. This CDR3 has 15 residues. V was cut by 0 bases and J by 5 bases, with 11 bases left in between. The CDR3 loop is CASSLAQGGDQPQHF. The CDR3, as DNA: TGTGCCAGCAGCTTAGCACAGGGTGGAGATCAGCCCCAGCATTTT.

The chain carries TRBV7-2 and TRBJ1-5; D unresolved. The germline V gene encodes CDR1 SGHTA and CDR2 FQGNSA. The ends were cut back, 5 bases at V and 0 bases at J, with 11 bases in the middle. This CDR3 contains 15 residues. The CDR3 DNA reads TGTGCCAGCAGCCCACAAGTTAATAGCAATCAGCCCCAGCATTTT. Translated, it gives CASSPQVNSNQPQHF.